This T cell receptor beta chain is drawn from a study of blood T cell repertoires in COVID-19. Across the whole study: The United States, Italy and Spain provided the acute and convalescent COVID-19 samples.

Only in-frame clones appear in the TCRdb table, and some are missing; sequencing was by immunoSEQ multiplex PCR. The table lists roughly 150,000 clones, around 90% of them singletons, with about 5% in the top ten. The CDR3 loop spans 17 amino acids. V lost 5 bases to trimming and J lost 0 bases; unmatched junction nucleotides: 9. The germline V gene has CDR1 MGHRA and CDR2 YSYEKL. The sequence was collected from a human donor in a cohort sampled during active COVID-19. The sequencing sample was made of peripheral blood. This chain joins TRBV4-1 and TRBJ2-2; the match to TRBD2 covers 7 bases. In DNA, the CDR3 is TGCGCCAGCAGCTTTCGGCCTAGCGGAGCGAACACCGGGGAGCTGTTTTTT. Translation: CASSFRPSGANTGELFF.